The source of this T cell receptor beta chain is a study of control samples from healthy donors and cancer patients. Using immunoSEQ multiplex PCR, the repertoire was profiled, and TCRdb retains in-frame clones only, with some absent. The profile shows about 110,000 clones, around 87% of them singletons. After removal of 4 bases from V and 1 base from J, the junction contained 10 bases not matched to a gene. The CDR3 length is 17 residues. Germline V gives CDR1 SQVTM, CDR2 ANQGSEA. The chain links TRBV29-1 to TRBJ1-5, with 10 nucleotides matching TRBD1. This sequence originates from a woman in her sixties or seventies with lung cancer. Sequenced material: PBMCs. This CDR3 is CSVVLTGGVGSNQPQHF. The CDR3, as DNA: TGCAGCGTTGTTTTGACAGGGGGCGTCGGAAGCAATCAGCCCCAGCATTTT.